A selection of T cell receptor beta chains follows, all from one sample in a study of T cells in Graves' hyperthyroidism and ophthalmopathy. TCRdb used MiXCR to reprocess the multiplex PCR reads, holding one entry per CDR3 protein. The sample lists roughly 380,000 distinct CDR3 sequences; about 18% were seen once. Source material: blood. These TCRs come from a woman aged 18-29 years with Graves' hyperthyroidism. CDR3s include the opening cysteine and the closing phenylalanine or tryptophan. D genes are given only for firm matches. Not every row has a clone size; where given, it reads once, few, many or a size class.

clone_size: NA; j_call: TRBJ2-4; d_call: NA; v_call: TRBV5-1; cdr3_nt: TGCGCCAGCGTTACCCTAGCCAAAAACATTCAGTACTTC; cdr3_aa: CASVTLAKNIQYF
clone_size: NA; j_call: TRBJ1-5; d_call: NA; v_call: TRBV19; cdr3_nt: TGTGCCAGTAGAATACAGGAGTATCAGCCCCAGCATTTT; cdr3_aa: CASRIQEYQPQHF
clone_size: many; j_call: TRBJ1-5; d_call: NA; v_call: TRBV6-5; cdr3_nt: TGTGCCAGCAGTTATTCAGGGAACAATCAGCCCCAGCATTTT; cdr3_aa: CASSYSGNNQPQHF
clone_size: many; j_call: TRBJ2-5; d_call: NA; v_call: TRBV29-1; cdr3_nt: TGCAGCGTTGGAAAGACAGGCCGCCAAGAGACCCAGTACTTC; cdr3_aa: CSVGKTGRQETQYF
clone_size: many; j_call: TRBJ1-1; d_call: NA; v_call: TRBV12-3/TRBV12-4; cdr3_nt: TGTGCCAGCAGTTCGTTCGCCGGAGGTGAAGCTTTCTTT; cdr3_aa: CASSSFAGGEAFF
clone_size: many; j_call: TRBJ2-7; d_call: TRBD2; v_call: TRBV5-1; cdr3_nt: TGCGCCAGCAGCTTTAATGCGGGAGTGAGCTCCTACGAGCAGTACTTC; cdr3_aa: CASSFNAGVSSYEQYF
clone_size: many; j_call: TRBJ1-3; d_call: NA; v_call: TRBV12-3/TRBV12-4; cdr3_nt: TGTGCCAGCAGGGACATGACGACCTCTGGAAACACCATATATTTT; cdr3_aa: CASRDMTTSGNTIYF
clone_size: many; j_call: TRBJ2-7; d_call: TRBD2; v_call: TRBV12-3/TRBV12-4; cdr3_nt: TGTGCCAGCAGCTCAACTGTTAGCGGGGCGGCCGACGAGCAGTGCTTC; cdr3_aa: CASSSTVSGAADEQCF
clone_size: NA; j_call: TRBJ1-1; d_call: NA; v_call: TRBV12-3/TRBV12-4; cdr3_nt: TGTGCCAGCAGTTACCCCCCGGGGGTGGGCACTGAAGCCTTCTTT; cdr3_aa: CASSYPPGVGTEAFF
clone_size: many; j_call: TRBJ1-1; d_call: NA; v_call: TRBV6-5; cdr3_nt: TGTGCCAGCTCTGGGTGGGGCGTCGACACTGAAGCTTTCTTT; cdr3_aa: CASSGWGVDTEAFF
clone_size: few; j_call: TRBJ2-7; d_call: NA; v_call: TRBV7-2; cdr3_nt: TGTGCCAGCAGCCCCGGGCCGTCGAGCTCCTACGAGCAGTACTTC; cdr3_aa: CASSPGPSSSYEQYF
clone_size: NA; j_call: TRBJ2-5; d_call: NA; v_call: TRBV13; cdr3_nt: TGTGCCAGCAGCCCGGGGCCCGAAGAGACCCAGTACTTC; cdr3_aa: CASSPGPEETQYF
clone_size: NA; j_call: TRBJ2-2; d_call: NA; v_call: TRBV18; cdr3_nt: TGTGCCAGCTCACCGTCCGGGAACCCGAACACCGGGGAGCTGTTTTTT; cdr3_aa: CASSPSGNPNTGELFF
clone_size: many; j_call: TRBJ1-5; d_call: NA; v_call: TRBV12-3/TRBV12-4; cdr3_nt: TGTGCCAGCAGTTTAGCCGGACAAATCAATCAGCCCCAGCATTTT; cdr3_aa: CASSLAGQINQPQHF
clone_size: few; j_call: TRBJ1-3; d_call: NA; v_call: TRBV20-1; cdr3_nt: TGCAGTGCTAGTGACAACCTGGCTGGAAACACCATATATTTT; cdr3_aa: CSASDNLAGNTIYF
clone_size: many; j_call: TRBJ1-3; d_call: TRBD1; v_call: TRBV11-1; cdr3_nt: TGTGCCAGCAGCTTAACCGCCGGGACAGGGGGGAGCACCATATATTTT; cdr3_aa: CASSLTAGTGGSTIYF
clone_size: many; j_call: TRBJ2-7; d_call: NA; v_call: TRBV20-1; cdr3_nt: TGCAGTGCTAGAGACTTCCGGGACAAAGACGAGCAGTACTTC; cdr3_aa: CSARDFRDKDEQYF
clone_size: many; j_call: TRBJ2-7; d_call: NA; v_call: TRBV12-3/TRBV12-4; cdr3_nt: TGTGCCAGCAGCGCCCGGGGCTGGGATGGGGAGCAGTACTTC; cdr3_aa: CASSARGWDGEQYF
clone_size: NA; j_call: TRBJ1-5; d_call: TRBD1; v_call: TRBV6-1; cdr3_nt: TGTGCCGCCGACAGGGGTGGTATCAGGCCCCAGCATTTT; cdr3_aa: CAADRGGIRPQHF
clone_size: many; j_call: TRBJ1-5; d_call: NA; v_call: TRBV5-1; cdr3_nt: TGCGCCAGCAGCCCTCTCGGGTGGGACAGCAATCAGCCCCAGCATTTT; cdr3_aa: CASSPLGWDSNQPQHF
clone_size: NA; j_call: TRBJ1-1; d_call: NA; v_call: TRBV3-1; cdr3_nt: TGTGCCAGCAGCTTTGACACCTCCCCTGAACCCGATCATGAAGCTTTCTTT; cdr3_aa: CASSFDTSPEPDHEAFF
clone_size: many; j_call: TRBJ1-2; d_call: TRBD1; v_call: TRBV27; cdr3_nt: TGTGCCAGCAGAGACAGGGTTTATGGCTACACCTTC; cdr3_aa: CASRDRVYGYTF
clone_size: many; j_call: TRBJ2-7; d_call: NA; v_call: TRBV11-3; cdr3_nt: TGTGCCAGCAGCTTACGGGGGTATGACGAGCAGTACTTC; cdr3_aa: CASSLRGYDEQYF
clone_size: many; j_call: TRBJ1-1; d_call: NA; v_call: TRBV6-1; cdr3_nt: TGTGCCAGCAGAACAGGGTTTGTGGGCACTGAAGCTTTCTTT; cdr3_aa: CASRTGFVGTEAFF
clone_size: many; j_call: TRBJ2-5; d_call: NA; v_call: TRBV12-3/TRBV12-4; cdr3_nt: TGTGCCAGCAGTTTAGCCAGCCGGGAGACCCAGTACTTC; cdr3_aa: CASSLASRETQYF
clone_size: many; j_call: TRBJ1-5; d_call: NA; v_call: TRBV2; cdr3_nt: TGTGCCAGCAGTGGGCAGCCCAATCAGCCCCAGCATTTT; cdr3_aa: CASSGQPNQPQHF
clone_size: NA; j_call: TRBJ2-7; d_call: NA; v_call: TRBV12-3/TRBV12-4; cdr3_nt: TGTGCCAGCAGTTTTCGAGGACACAAGAAACCCTACGAGCAGTACTTC; cdr3_aa: CASSFRGHKKPYEQYF
clone_size: many; j_call: TRBJ1-2; d_call: NA; v_call: TRBV10-3; cdr3_nt: TGTGCCATCAGCCGTTGGGAGGATGGCTACACCTTC; cdr3_aa: CAISRWEDGYTF
clone_size: many; j_call: TRBJ1-2; d_call: TRBD1; v_call: TRBV19; cdr3_nt: TGTGCCAGTAGGGACAGGTCTCGTGGCTACACCTTC; cdr3_aa: CASRDRSRGYTF
clone_size: many; j_call: TRBJ2-4; d_call: TRBD2; v_call: TRBV4-1; cdr3_nt: TGCGCCAGCAGCCAAGATAGCGGGGGGGCCAAAAACATTCAGTACTTC; cdr3_aa: CASSQDSGGAKNIQYF
clone_size: NA; j_call: TRBJ2-4; d_call: TRBD2; v_call: TRBV12-3/TRBV12-4; cdr3_nt: TGTGCCAGCAGTAGCGGGGTCAAAAACATTCAGTACTTC; cdr3_aa: CASSSGVKNIQYF
clone_size: many; j_call: TRBJ1-2; d_call: NA; v_call: TRBV5-1; cdr3_nt: TGCGCCATTAGACTGAGTAACTATGGCTACACCTTC; cdr3_aa: CAIRLSNYGYTF
clone_size: many; j_call: TRBJ2-5; d_call: NA; v_call: TRBV7-8; cdr3_nt: TGTGCCAGCAAGGGCCACCAAGAGACCCAGTACTTC; cdr3_aa: CASKGHQETQYF
clone_size: many; j_call: TRBJ1-1; d_call: NA; v_call: TRBV2; cdr3_nt: TGTGCCAGCAAAGCCGGGGCCGGGCAGGTGGGGGTGGAAGCTTTCTTT; cdr3_aa: CASKAGAGQVGVEAFF
clone_size: many; j_call: TRBJ1-2; d_call: NA; v_call: TRBV10-3; cdr3_nt: TGTGCCATCAGCTCTACCGAAAGGGTGCGCGGCTACACCTTC; cdr3_aa: CAISSTERVRGYTF
clone_size: many; j_call: TRBJ1-5; d_call: NA; v_call: TRBV24-1; cdr3_nt: TGTGCCACCAGCCCGTCTAGCAATCAGCCCCAGCATTTT; cdr3_aa: CATSPSSNQPQHF
clone_size: many; j_call: TRBJ2-5; d_call: NA; v_call: TRBV7-2; cdr3_nt: TGTGCCAGCAGCTTAGTAGGTAGCGATTGGGAGACCCAGTACTTC; cdr3_aa: CASSLVGSDWETQYF
clone_size: NA; j_call: TRBJ2-7; d_call: NA; v_call: TRBV15; cdr3_nt: TGTGCCACCAGTGAACTCGGTGGGGAGACGCAGTACTTC; cdr3_aa: CATSELGGETQYF
clone_size: NA; j_call: TRBJ2-7; d_call: NA; v_call: TRBV7-2; cdr3_nt: TGTGCCAGCAGCTCAGACGGACAAAACTACGAGCAGTACTTC; cdr3_aa: CASSSDGQNYEQYF
clone_size: many; j_call: TRBJ1-2; d_call: NA; v_call: TRBV6-4; cdr3_nt: TGTGCCAGCACTCCCCAAAACTATGGCTACACCTTC; cdr3_aa: CASTPQNYGYTF
clone_size: NA; j_call: TRBJ1-5; d_call: NA; v_call: TRBV6-2/TRBV6-3; cdr3_nt: TGTGCCAGCAGTACCACCGGGACTTCTCAGCCCCAGCATTTT; cdr3_aa: CASSTTGTSQPQHF
clone_size: NA; j_call: TRBJ1-2; d_call: NA; v_call: TRBV14; cdr3_nt: TGTGCCAGCAGCCAGGTCATTGGGGGCTATGGCTACACCTTC; cdr3_aa: CASSQVIGGYGYTF
clone_size: few; j_call: TRBJ1-6; d_call: NA; v_call: TRBV13; cdr3_nt: TGTGCCAGCAGCTTTGGGGCAGGGGTTTGGTCACCCCTCCACTTT; cdr3_aa: CASSFGAGVWSPLHF
clone_size: many; j_call: TRBJ1-1; d_call: NA; v_call: TRBV5-1; cdr3_nt: TGCGCCAGCAGCGATACAGGGAACACTGAAGCTTTCTTT; cdr3_aa: CASSDTGNTEAFF
clone_size: many; j_call: TRBJ1-5; d_call: NA; v_call: TRBV6-1; cdr3_nt: TGTGCCAGCAGTGAAATCGACCAGGGGTCTCAGCCCCAGCATTTT; cdr3_aa: CASSEIDQGSQPQHF
clone_size: NA; j_call: TRBJ1-5; d_call: NA; v_call: TRBV4-1; cdr3_nt: TGCGCCAGCAGCCAAGGGTTCCCACGATTAAATCAGCCCCAGCATTTT; cdr3_aa: CASSQGFPRLNQPQHF
clone_size: many; j_call: TRBJ1-5; d_call: NA; v_call: TRBV10-1; cdr3_nt: TGCGCCAGCAGTGAGTCAGGGTACGAGGATCAGCCCCAGCATTTT; cdr3_aa: CASSESGYEDQPQHF
clone_size: many; j_call: TRBJ2-6; d_call: NA; v_call: TRBV5-1; cdr3_nt: TGCGCCAGCAGCTTAGATGGGGTTGGGGCCAACGTCCTGACTTTC; cdr3_aa: CASSLDGVGANVLTF
clone_size: many; j_call: TRBJ2-7; d_call: NA; v_call: TRBV28; cdr3_nt: TGTGCCAGCAACCTACTAGCTCATTCCTACGAGCAGTACTTC; cdr3_aa: CASNLLAHSYEQYF